These 16 T cell receptor beta chains were sequenced from one sample in a study of graft-versus-host responses after intestinal transplantation. No antigen is known for these receptors. TCRdb's copy holds only in-frame clones and misses some; the assay was immunoSEQ multiplex PCR. The table has about 110,000 clones, roughly 92% seen once. The sequences come from unstimulated CD4+ T cells sorted from spleen or lymph node cells, collected before transplant. These receptors came from a human donor who was the organ donor for an intestinal transplant.

This chain links TRBV7-8 with TRBJ2-1; D is undetermined. CDR1 is SGHVS and CDR2 is FQNEAQ in the germline V gene. Trimming took off 1 base at V and 2 bases at J, with 3 bases between the two ends. CDR3 length: 13 residues. DNA of the CDR3: TGTGCCAGCAGCTTAGGGGCCTACAATGAGCAGTTCTTC. Amino acid sequence: CASSLGAYNEQFF.

This clone was found a few times. The rearrangement links TRBV20-1 to TRBJ1-1; D gene uncertain. Deletions cut 2 bases from V and 3 bases from J, with 4 bases between. This CDR3 has 11 amino acids. Germline-derived CDR1 and CDR2 are DFQATT and SNEGSKA (reference sequence). The CDR3 is CSARQDTEAFF. Written as DNA, the CDR3 is TGCAGTGCTAGACAGGACACTGAAGCTTTCTTT.

This chain connects TRBV2 to TRBJ1-6, with unresolved D. The CDR3 contains 15 residues. The ends were cut back, 5 bases at V and 13 bases at J, with 21 bases in the middle. CDR1 is SNHLY, CDR2 FYNNEI, per germline. CDR3 region: CASSPTPGGRGPLHF. The CDR3, as DNA: TGTGCCAGCAGTCCAACCCCGGGCGGTCGCGGTCCCCTCCACTTT.

The chain is built from TRBV2 and TRBJ2-3; maybe TRBD1 (5 bases). Germline V gene lookup returns CDR1 SNHLY and CDR2 FYNNEI. The CDR3 is 11 amino acids. Trimming took 7 bases from V and 7 from J, leaving 9 bases between them. The CDR3: CASTGMNTQYF. The DNA for the CDR3 is TGTGCCAGCACAGGGATGAATACGCAGTATTTT.

The chain uses TRBV6-5 and TRBJ2-7; no firm D call. With 7 bases removed from V and 7 bases from J, the gap between germline ends came to 8 bases. This CDR3 spans 10 amino acids. CDR1 is MNHEY and CDR2 is SVGAGI in the germline V gene. Here the CDR3 reads CASNGGEQYF. Written as DNA, the CDR3 is TGTGCCAGCAACGGCGGTGAGCAGTACTTC.

This chain joins TRBV19 and TRBJ1-5, with unresolved D. CDR1 LNHDA and CDR2 SQIVND come from the germline V gene (reference sequence). This CDR3 region has 11 residues. The V end lost 8 bases, the J end lost 4 bases, and 6 bases lay between the germline ends. CDR3 residues: CASGRNQPQHF. The CDR3 bases are TGTGCCAGTGGGCGGAATCAGCCCCAGCATTTT.

A remark on this clone: Other nucleotide sequences in the sample specify the same CDR3. The chain is built from TRBV20-1 and TRBJ2-7, with D perhaps TRBD2 (6 bases). The CDR3 sequence is 11 residues long. V was clipped by 3 bases and J by 4 bases, with 7 bases between them. CDR1 and CDR2 from the germline V gene are DFQATT and SNEGSKA (reference sequence). CDR3 sequence reads: CSASRGYEQYF. CDR3 DNA sequence: TGCAGTGCTAGTCGGGGGTACGAGCAGTACTTC.

The V and J genes are TRBV6-5 and TRBJ2-7; D is uncertain. This CDR3 contains 13 residues. Germline CDR1 MNHEY, CDR2 SVGAGI. The V and J ends lost 7 bases and 0 bases respectively, with 10 bases between them. CDR3 bases: TGTGCCAGCATTGCCCGATCCTCCTACGAGCAGTACTTC. This gives the protein CASIARSSYEQYF.

The chain combines TRBV28 with TRBJ2-2; 9 nucleotides align to TRBD1. The CDR3 has 14 residues. The germline V gene has CDR1 MDHEN and CDR2 SYDVKM. The V segment lost 6 bases and the J segment 4 bases; nucleotides outside the gene matches: 3. CDR3 sequence: CASRRQGGTGELFF. In DNA, the CDR3 is TGTGCCAGCAGACGACAGGGGGGCACCGGGGAGCTGTTTTTT.

The V and J genes are TRBV19 and TRBJ1-3; 7 nucleotides agree with TRBD1. The CDR3 loop spans 15 amino acids. V shed 6 bases and J 1 base; nucleotides not matched to a gene: 6. Germline loops: CDR1 LNHDA, CDR2 SQIVND (reference sequence). The CDR3 protein is CASRRTGSSGNTIYF. CDR3 nucleotide sequence: TGTGCCAGTAGACGGACAGGATCATCTGGAAACACCATATATTTT.

The V gene is TRBV28, the J gene TRBJ2-1, with D possibly being TRBD2 (6 bases). The V and J ends lost 5 bases and 0 bases respectively, with 8 bases between them. Germline CDR1 and CDR2: MDHEN and SYDVKM. The CDR3 spans 14 residues. The CDR3 spells CASSLSGSYNEQFF. Written as DNA, the CDR3 is TGTGCCAGCAGTCTTAGCGGCTCCTACAATGAGCAGTTCTTC.

The chain has TRBV28 and TRBJ2-7; 7 positions match TRBD2. The CDR3 is made up of 13 amino acids. Germline assignment: CDR1 MDHEN and CDR2 SYDVKM. V lost 5 bases and J lost 5; bases outside the gene matches: 6. CDR3 in DNA: TGTGCCAGCAGTCTGGCGGGAGCCCACGAGCAGTACTTC. Encoded protein: CASSLAGAHEQYF.

This sequence joins TRBV30 and TRBJ2-1; 15 positions agree with TRBD2. The CDR3 sequence is 16 residues long. CDR1 is GTSNPN, CDR2 SVGIG, per germline (reference sequence). Trimming cost V 1 base and J 2 bases; bases outside gene matches: 0. CDR3 DNA: TGTGCCTGGAGTGGGACTAGCGGGAGGGCCTACAATGAGCAGTTCTTC. Amino acids: CAWSGTSGRAYNEQFF.

The CDR3, as DNA: TGTGCCAGCAGCTTAGGACTAGCGGGAGGGTGGTACGAGCAGTACTTC. Translated: CASSLGLAGGWYEQYF. The chain joins TRBV13 to TRBJ2-7; 13 positions agree with TRBD2. CDR1 is PRHDT, CDR2 FYEKMQ, per germline (reference sequence). J was trimmed by 4 bases and V by 0 bases; bases with no gene match: 3. This CDR3 spans 16 amino acids. Drawing the rest from reference TRBV13 and TRBJ2-7, the complete variable domain is AAGVIQSPRHLIKEKRETATLKCYPIPRHDTVYWYQQGPGQDPQFLISFYEKMQSDKGSIPDRFSAQQFSDYHSELNMSSLELGDSALYFCASSLGLAGGWYEQYFGPGTRLTVT.

This chain uses TRBV6-1 with TRBJ2-2, with 8 bases matching TRBD1. In germline, CDR1 is MNHNS, CDR2 SASEGT. This CDR3 region has 15 residues. J lost 5 bases, V lost 6 bases, and 8 bases had no gene match. CDR3 coding DNA: TGTGCCAGCAGAAACCCCGGACAGGGAACCGGGGAGCTGTTTTTT. It encodes CASRNPGQGTGELFF.

The chain has TRBV27 and TRBJ2-5; D may be TRBD2 (6 bases). V shed 11 bases and J shed 3 bases, with 16 bases lying between them. The CDR3 is 13 residues long. CDR1 MNHEY and CDR2 SMNVEV come from the germline V gene (reference sequence). CDR3 bases: TGTGCCTGCCGGTCTGGAGGGGAAGAGACCCAGTACTTC. Its translation: CACRSGGEETQYF.